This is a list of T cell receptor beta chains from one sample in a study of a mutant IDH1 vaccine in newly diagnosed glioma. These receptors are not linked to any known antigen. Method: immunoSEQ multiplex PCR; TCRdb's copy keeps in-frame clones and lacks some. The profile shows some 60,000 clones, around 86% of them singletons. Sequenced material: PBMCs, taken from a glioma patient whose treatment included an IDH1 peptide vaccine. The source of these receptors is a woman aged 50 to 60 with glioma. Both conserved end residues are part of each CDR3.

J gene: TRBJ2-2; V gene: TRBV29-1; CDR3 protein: CSALSAATNTGELFF
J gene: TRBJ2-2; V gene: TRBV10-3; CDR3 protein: CAIRGVVDTGELFF
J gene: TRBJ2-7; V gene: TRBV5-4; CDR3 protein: CASSLGRGGYEQYF
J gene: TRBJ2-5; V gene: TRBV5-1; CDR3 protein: CASSPGLAGETQYF
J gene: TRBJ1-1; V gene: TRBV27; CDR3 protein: CASSLSSQVKAFF
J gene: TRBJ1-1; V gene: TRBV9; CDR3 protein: CASSVGGVLDTEAFF
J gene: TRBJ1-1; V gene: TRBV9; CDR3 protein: CASSAGGGGWNTEAFF
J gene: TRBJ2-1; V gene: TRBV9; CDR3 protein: CASSVGIGLAGGHKEQFF
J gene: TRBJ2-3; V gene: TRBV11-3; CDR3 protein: CASEPGAGGNTDTQYF
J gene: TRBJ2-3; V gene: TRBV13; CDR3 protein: CASSLSASGGVTDTQYF
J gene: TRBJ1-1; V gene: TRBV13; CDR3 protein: CASSLGRTGGTEAFF
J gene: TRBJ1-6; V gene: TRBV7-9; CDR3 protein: CASSSGVTGNNSPLHF
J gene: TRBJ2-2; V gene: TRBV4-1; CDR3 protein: CASSQESQGPGFCVF
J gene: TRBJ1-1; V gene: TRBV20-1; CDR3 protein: CSARSVSEAFF
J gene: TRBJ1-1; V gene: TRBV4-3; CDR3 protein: CASSQLIGTEAFF
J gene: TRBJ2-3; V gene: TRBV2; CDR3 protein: CASSVRGGADTQYF
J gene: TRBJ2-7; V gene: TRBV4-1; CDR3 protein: CASSSSTSGGGYEQYF
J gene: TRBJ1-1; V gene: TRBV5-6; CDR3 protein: CASSFFLNRIAEAFF
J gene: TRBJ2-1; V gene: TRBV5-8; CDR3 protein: CASSLDLGTGQYNEQFF
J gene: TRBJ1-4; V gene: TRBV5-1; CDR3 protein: CASSLASQNEKLFF
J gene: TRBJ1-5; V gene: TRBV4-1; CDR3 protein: CASSQESISNQPQHF
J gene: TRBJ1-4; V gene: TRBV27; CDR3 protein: CASSLKRDYTTTNEKLFF
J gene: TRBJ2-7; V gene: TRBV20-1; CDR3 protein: CRATGAYEQYF
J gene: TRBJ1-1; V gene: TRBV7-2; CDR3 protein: CASSFGGRSTEAFF
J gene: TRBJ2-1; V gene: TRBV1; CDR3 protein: CTSRLGPYNEQFF
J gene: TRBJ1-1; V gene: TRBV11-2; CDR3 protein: CASSSDRSEAFF
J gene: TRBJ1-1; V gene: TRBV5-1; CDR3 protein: CASSSQDENTEAFF
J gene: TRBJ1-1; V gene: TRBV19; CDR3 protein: CASSGMYRWTEAFF
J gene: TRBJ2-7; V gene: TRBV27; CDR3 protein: CASSSGGVGSYEQYF
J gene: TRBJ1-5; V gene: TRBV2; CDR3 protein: CASWGGGSNQPQHF
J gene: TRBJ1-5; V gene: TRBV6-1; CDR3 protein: CASSLDGDSNQPQHF
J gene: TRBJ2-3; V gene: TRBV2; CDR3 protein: CASNRQGGGGDTQYF
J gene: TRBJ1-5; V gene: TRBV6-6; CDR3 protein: CASTFDRADQPQHF
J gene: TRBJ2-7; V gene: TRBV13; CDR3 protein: CASSPNLRSYEQYF
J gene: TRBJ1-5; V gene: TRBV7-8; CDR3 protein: CASSLSESHQPQHF
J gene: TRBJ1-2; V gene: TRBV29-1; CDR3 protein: CSVGDLPTYTF
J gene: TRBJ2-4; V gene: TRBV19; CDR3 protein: CASSTSKNIQYF
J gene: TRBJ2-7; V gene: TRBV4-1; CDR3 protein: CASSHADRTPYEQYF
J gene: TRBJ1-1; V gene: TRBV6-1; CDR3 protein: CASSERGTEAFF
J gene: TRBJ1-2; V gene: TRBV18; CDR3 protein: CASSPIPASRGYTF
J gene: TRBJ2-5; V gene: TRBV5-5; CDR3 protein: CASSAGTKGQETQYF
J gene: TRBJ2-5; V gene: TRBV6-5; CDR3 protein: CASSLGSWKTQYF